The clone carrying this T cell receptor beta chain was seen many times. Its target is unknown. These data come from a study of breast tumors, draining lymph nodes, adjacent tissues. Study-level findings and limits: Luminal-like breast cancer showed significantly higher tumor–nontumor repertoire similarity than basal-like.

The lymph nodes were axillary draining lymph nodes from breast cancer patients. MiXCR, applied by TCRdb to the multiplex PCR reads, yields one record per CDR3 protein. Here the sample spans some 130,000 distinct CDR3 sequences, more than 20% being singletons. This CDR3 has 14 residues. V was trimmed by 0 bases and J by 3 bases, leaving 9 bases between them. The germline V gene has CDR1 SGHRS and CDR2 YFSETQ. Source material: axillary lymph node tissue. This TCR was sampled from a female donor with breast cancer. Some clones in this sample may be carry-over from other donors' samples. The V gene is TRBV5-1, the J gene TRBJ2-5; D ambiguous. CDR3 bases: TGCGCCAGCAGCTTGGGAACACCTGAAGAGACCCAGTACTTC. Translation: CASSLGTPEETQYF.